This is a list of T cell receptor beta chains from one sample in a study of blood T cell dynamics during melanoma immunotherapy. Sequenced by immunoSEQ multiplex PCR; TCRdb stores in-frame clones only, minus some. The repertoire holds more than 15,000 clones, with roughly four fifths as singletons. Sequencing was performed on blood, taken from a patient treated with checkpoint blockade. The receptors shown here come from a human donor with melanoma. CDR3s include the opening cysteine and the closing phenylalanine or tryptophan. Fields, in order: V gene, D gene, CDR3 protein. D genes are given only for firm matches.

>TRBV28|TRBD1
CASAGGAMNTEAFF
>TRBV7-2|.
CASSTQEGGTQYF
>TRBV7-9|.
CASSSRDNSYEQYF
>TRBV10-3|.
CASSRDTTQGNYGYTF
>TRBV5-1|.
CASSPDTTSTDTQYF
>TRBV5-1|TRBD2
CASSLVASGGNEQFF
>TRBV28|.
CASSFLSSYNEQFF
>TRBV28|.
CASRSAIGTEAFF
>TRBV18|.
CASSPPGGSTEAFF
>TRBV21-1|.
CASSRGFRGYTF
>TRBV28|.
CASSSGQNVESIYF
>TRBV28|.
CASSVTYEQYF
>TRBV5-1|.
CASSPLRSRGEQFF
>TRBV28|.
CASRLQMNTGELFF
>TRBV11-2|TRBD1
CASSLAAGGGYTF
>TRBV6-5|.
CASSSTGPYEQYF
>TRBV16|TRBD2
CASSQSGAGGPYEQYF
>TRBV7-6|.
CASSLYAGNNEQFF
>TRBV6-1|TRBD2
CASTLAGLYEQYF
>TRBV18|.
CASSPNSQPGSDSPLHF
>TRBV7-3|.
CASSLEGALDEQYF
>TRBV4-3|TRBD2
CASSPQKTSGQGDTQYF
>TRBV11-3|TRBD2
CASSSLGGRIAEQYF
>TRBV4-3|.
CASRKTDYNSPLHF
>TRBV11-3|TRBD2
CASSLDKNAGAVTEQYF
>TRBV7-2|.
CASSKELGIQYF
>TRBV7-9|.
CASSPQGSNSPLHF
>TRBV19|.
CASRPGQNTGELFF
>TRBV27|TRBD1
CASWDRVTADTQYF
>TRBV7-3|TRBD1
CASSRQGQETQYF
>TRBV6-5|.
CASSYLGELFF
>TRBV5-6|TRBD2
CASSWTSGRAGVNEQFF
>TRBV9|.
CASSVAGASTDTQYF
>TRBV9|TRBD2
CASSVGVTSGRERYEQYF
>TRBV15|.
CATSRDRNRNQPQHF
>TRBV7-2|.
CASSLAVRPNTGELFF